This T cell receptor beta chain derives from a study of spatial heterogeneity in lung cancer. In this sample, this clonotype turned up many times. Its antigen is as yet unknown. Each CDR3 protein gets one entry after TCRdb re-called the 5' RACE reads with MiXCR. The table lists some 87,000 distinct CDR3 sequences, roughly 10% of them singletons. Time point reported: sample taken at primary tumor resection. Unsorted samples of tumor, nontumor lung or frozen PBMC had their whole RNA sequenced. Study-level points and caveats: The study found ubiquitous expanded tumor TCRs in blood more at resection than follow-up.

The TCR comes from a male donor with early-stage non-small cell lung cancer. Specimen: PBMCs, collected at surgery.

The CDR3 DNA reads TGCAGTGCCACGCGGGCGGGAGGGTCCTACGAGCAGTACTTC. It specifies CSATRAGGSYEQYF. This sequence joins TRBV20-1 and TRBJ2-7, with 9 bases aligning to TRBD2. The V gene end was trimmed by 6 bases and the J gene end by 1 base; junction bases not matched to a gene: 7. The germline gives CDR1 DFQATT, CDR2 SNEGSKA (reference sequence). The CDR3 spans 14 residues.